Below, 8 T cell receptor beta chains from the same sample are listed, as sequenced in a study of vaccination and CD4 T cells after COVID-19. Time point indicated: late sampling 161 to 241 days after vaccination in a few convalescent patients. Treatment described: approximately nine-day PBMC culture with coronavirus spike peptide pools or control peptides (ViraFEST assay). No antigen is known for these receptors. An Oncomine TCR Beta short-read assay was used to sequence the DNA from cultured CD4+ T cells. TCRdb reprocessed the PCR reads via MiXCR and lists one record per CDR3 protein. The sample consists of about 16,000 distinct CDR3 sequences, under 55% of them appearing once. The sequences come from CD4+ T cells from blood, cultured in vitro, collected about 7 months after SARS-CoV-2 vaccination. All receptors derive from a human donor who had recovered from COVID-19.

This clonotype was observed once. The rearrangement links TRBV6-5 to TRBJ2-2; D unclear. The germline V gene has CDR1 MNHEY and CDR2 SVGAGI. This CDR3 region has 13 residues. Trimming cost V 2 bases and J 6 bases, with 7 bases left between them. The CDR3 bases are TGTGCCAGCAGTTACATGAGGTCCGGGGAGCTGTTTTTT. This gives the protein CASSYMRSGELFF.

This clonotype was counted between two and nine times. The V gene is TRBV19, the J gene TRBJ1-5, with 10 bases fitting TRBD1. Germline trimming cut 8 bases from V and 2 bases from J; bases unmatched to any gene: 6. The CDR3 is made up of 15 amino acids. CDR1 and CDR2 from the germline V gene are LNHDA and SQIVND (reference sequence). The chain's CDR3 is CASQIGQGGNQPQHF. DNA for the CDR3: TGTGCCAGTCAGATCGGACAGGGGGGCAATCAGCCCCAGCATTTT.

This clonotype was picked up a small number of times. This rearrangement joins TRBV7-2 to TRBJ1-6; D not resolved. V was pared by 5 bases and J by 4 bases, with 9 bases between. This CDR3 contains 14 residues. Looked up from germline, CDR1 is SGHTA and CDR2 is FQGNSA. The CDR3 sequence: CASSGMAYNSPLHF. The CDR3 nucleotides are TGTGCCAGCAGCGGCATGGCTTATAATTCACCCCTCCACTTT.

This chain's CDR3 is CASSDPSGGVAEQYF. CDR3 sequence (DNA): TGTGCCAGCAGTGACCCTAGCGGGGGGGTTGCCGAGCAGTACTTC. The chain employs TRBV6-1 and TRBJ2-7; 12 positions match TRBD2. The junction had 6 bases not matched to a gene; V was cut back by 3 bases and J by 6 bases. This CDR3 spans 15 amino acids. The germline CDR1 and CDR2 sequences are MNHNS and SASEGT.

The chain recombines TRBV6-1 with TRBJ2-5; 8 nucleotides align to TRBD1. The CDR3 has 13 residues. Germline CDR1 MNHNS, CDR2 SASEGT. The trim removed 6 bases at V and 5 bases at J, leaving 5 bases unmatched. CDR3 in amino acids: CASSRQGSETQYF. The CDR3, as DNA: TGTGCCAGCAGCAGACAGGGGAGCGAGACCCAGTACTTC.

The chain links TRBV6-1 to TRBJ2-5; D uncertain. The V and J ends lost 1 base and 4 bases respectively, with 7 bases between them. Germline V gives CDR1 MNHNS, CDR2 SASEGT. The CDR3 is made up of 13 amino acids. The CDR3 spells CASSEGNLETQYF. For the CDR3, the DNA is TGTGCCAGCAGTGAAGGAAACTTAGAGACCCAGTACTTC.

This clonotype was detected once. The V call is TRBV20-1, the J call TRBJ1-3, with TRBD1 matching 9 bases. The germline gives CDR1 DFQATT, CDR2 SNEGSKA (reference sequence). The V segment lost 4 bases and the J segment 2 bases; nucleotides outside the gene matches: 6. There are 15 residues in the CDR3. The CDR3 protein is CSATHGQGTGNTIYF. The CDR3 DNA sequence: TGCAGTGCTACCCACGGACAGGGGACTGGAAACACCATATATTTT.

This clonotype turned up a few times. The CDR3 reads CASSSRLAGLTQYF. Here the CDR3 DNA reads TGTGCCAGCAGCTCTAGACTAGCGGGGCTTACGCAGTATTTT. The rearrangement uses TRBV7-2 and TRBJ2-3, with TRBD2 matching 11 bases. Germline CDR1 and CDR2: SGHTA and FQGNSA. V was clipped by 4 bases and J by 8 bases; unmatched bases: 5. The CDR3 is 14 residues long. Using reference TRBV7-2 and TRBJ2-3 for the parts outside the CDR3, the full variable domain is GAGVSQSPSNKVTEKGKDVELRCDPISGHTALYWYRQSLGQGLEFLIYFQGNSAPDKSGLPSDRFSAERTGGSVSTLTIQRTQQEDSAVYLCASSSRLAGLTQYFGPGTRLTVL.